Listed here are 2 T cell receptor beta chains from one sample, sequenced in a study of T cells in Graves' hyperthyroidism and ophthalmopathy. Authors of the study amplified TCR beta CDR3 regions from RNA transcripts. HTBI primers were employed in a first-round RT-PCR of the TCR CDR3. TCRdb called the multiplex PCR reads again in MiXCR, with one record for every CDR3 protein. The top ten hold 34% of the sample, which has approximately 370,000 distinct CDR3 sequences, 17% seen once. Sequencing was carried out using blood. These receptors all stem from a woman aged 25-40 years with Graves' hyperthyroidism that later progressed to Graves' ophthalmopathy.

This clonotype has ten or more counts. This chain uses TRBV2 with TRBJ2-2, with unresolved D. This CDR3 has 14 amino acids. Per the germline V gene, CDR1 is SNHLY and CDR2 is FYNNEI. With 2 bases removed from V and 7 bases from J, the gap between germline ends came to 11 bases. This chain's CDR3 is CASSERLPHGELFF. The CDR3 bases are TGTGCCAGCAGTGAACGGCTCCCTCACGGGGAGCTGTTTTTT.

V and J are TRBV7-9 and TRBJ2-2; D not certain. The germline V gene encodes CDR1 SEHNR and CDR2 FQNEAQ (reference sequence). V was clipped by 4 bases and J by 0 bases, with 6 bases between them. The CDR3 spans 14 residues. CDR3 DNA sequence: TGTGCCAGCAGCTGGAGACCGAACACCGGGGAGCTGTTTTTT. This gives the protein CASSWRPNTGELFF.